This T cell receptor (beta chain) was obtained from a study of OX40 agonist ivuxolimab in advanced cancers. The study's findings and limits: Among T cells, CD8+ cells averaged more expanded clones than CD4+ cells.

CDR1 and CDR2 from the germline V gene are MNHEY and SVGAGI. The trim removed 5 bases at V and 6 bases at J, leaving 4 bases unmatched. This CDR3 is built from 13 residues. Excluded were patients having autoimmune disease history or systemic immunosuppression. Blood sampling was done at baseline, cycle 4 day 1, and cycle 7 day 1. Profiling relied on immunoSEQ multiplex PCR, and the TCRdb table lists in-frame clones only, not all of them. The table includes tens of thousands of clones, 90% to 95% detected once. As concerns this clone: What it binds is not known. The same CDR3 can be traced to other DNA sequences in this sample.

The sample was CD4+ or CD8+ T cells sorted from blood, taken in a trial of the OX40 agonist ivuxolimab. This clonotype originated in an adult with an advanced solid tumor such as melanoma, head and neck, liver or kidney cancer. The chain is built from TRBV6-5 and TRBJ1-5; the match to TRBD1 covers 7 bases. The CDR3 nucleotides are TGTGCCAGCAGTCCAACAGGGGCTCAGCCCCAGCATTTT. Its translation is CASSPTGAQPQHF.